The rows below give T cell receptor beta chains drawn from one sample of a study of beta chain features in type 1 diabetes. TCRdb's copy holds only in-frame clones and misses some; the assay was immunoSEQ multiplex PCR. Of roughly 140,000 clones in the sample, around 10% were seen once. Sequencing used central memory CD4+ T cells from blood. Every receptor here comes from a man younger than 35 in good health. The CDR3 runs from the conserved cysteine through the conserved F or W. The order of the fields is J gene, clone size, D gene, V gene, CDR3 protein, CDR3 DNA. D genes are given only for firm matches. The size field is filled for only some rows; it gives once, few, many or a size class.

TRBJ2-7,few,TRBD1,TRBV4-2,CASSLDRSTYEQYF,TGTGCCAGCAGCTTGGACAGGTCTACCTACGAGCAGTACTTC
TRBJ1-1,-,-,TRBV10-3,CAISESRDTAPNTEAFF,TGTGCCATCAGTGAGTCGCGGGACACAGCTCCGAACACTGAAGCTTTCTTT
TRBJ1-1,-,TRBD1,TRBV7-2,CASRFTGATEAFF,TGTGCCAGCAGATTTACAGGGGCCACTGAAGCTTTCTTT
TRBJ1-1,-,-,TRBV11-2,CASSLRFRDKYTEAFF,TGTGCCAGCAGCTTACGTTTCCGGGACAAGTACACTGAAGCTTTCTTT
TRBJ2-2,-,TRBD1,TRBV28,CASNFAGGPGELFF,TGTGCCAGCAATTTCGCAGGGGGTCCCGGGGAGCTGTTTTTT
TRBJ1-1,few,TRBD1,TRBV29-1,CSVLHRGRGTEAFF,TGCAGCGTACTCCACAGGGGGCGCGGGACTGAAGCTTTCTTT
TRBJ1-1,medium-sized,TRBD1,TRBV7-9,CASSPGQGTEAFF,TGTGCCAGCAGCCCGGGACAGGGCACTGAAGCTTTCTTT
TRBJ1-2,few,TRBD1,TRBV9,CASSVGLSAIRQGGSYTF,TGTGCCAGCAGCGTAGGACTCTCTGCTATCCGACAGGGCGGGAGCTACACCTTC
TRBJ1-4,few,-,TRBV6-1,CASSEAYKGGKLFF,TGTGCCAGCAGTGAAGCCTATAAGGGGGGAAAACTGTTTTTT
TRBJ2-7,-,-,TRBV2,CASSLRSISYEQYF,TGTGCCAGCAGTCTGCGGAGTATCTCCTACGAGCAGTACTTC
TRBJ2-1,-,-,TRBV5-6,CASRSQLAEGLGFF,TGTGCCAGCAGGTCCCAACTAGCAGAAGGACTGGGGTTCTTC
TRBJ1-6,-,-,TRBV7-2,CASSLAVKESPLHF,TGTGCCAGCAGCTTAGCAGTGAAGGAATCACCCCTCCACTTT
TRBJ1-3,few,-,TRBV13,CASSPWGSGNTIYF,TGTGCCAGCAGCCCGTGGGGATCAGGAAACACCATATATTTT
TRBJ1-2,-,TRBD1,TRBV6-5,CASRPNRQGKDGYTF,TGTGCCAGCAGGCCGAACCGACAGGGGAAAGATGGCTACACCTTC
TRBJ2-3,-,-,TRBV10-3,CAISESNPTTDTQYF,TGTGCCATCAGTGAGTCGAATCCTACCACAGATACGCAGTATTTT
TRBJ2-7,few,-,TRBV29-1,CSVEGTHSYEQYF,TGCAGCGTTGAAGGGACACACTCCTACGAGCAGTACTTC
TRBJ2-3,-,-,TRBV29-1,CSVDVGRSDTQYF,TGCAGCGTTGACGTGGGTAGATCCGATACGCAGTATTTT
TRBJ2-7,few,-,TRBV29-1,CSVGAGIYEQYF,TGCAGCGTCGGTGCAGGGATTTACGAGCAGTACTTC
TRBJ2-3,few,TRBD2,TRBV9,CASSVGLAGGEDTQYF,TGTGCCAGCAGCGTAGGACTAGCGGGAGGTGAGGATACGCAGTATTTT
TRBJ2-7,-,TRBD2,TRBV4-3,CASSRTSGRAEEQYF,TGCGCCAGCAGCCGAACTAGCGGGAGGGCGGAGGAGCAGTACTTC
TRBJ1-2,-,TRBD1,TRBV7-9,CASSTETGGGQNGYTF,TGTGCCAGCAGCACCGAGACAGGGGGAGGTCAAAATGGCTACACCTTC
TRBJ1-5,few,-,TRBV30,CAWAIQGGNQPQHF,TGTGCCTGGGCAATACAGGGTGGCAATCAGCCCCAGCATTTT
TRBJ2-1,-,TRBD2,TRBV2,CATSQRELSLQFF,TGTGCCACCAGCCAGCGGGAGCTAAGTTTGCAGTTCTTC
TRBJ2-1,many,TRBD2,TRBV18,CASSLAGNAYNEQFF,TGTGCCAGCTCACTAGCGGGAAACGCTTACAATGAGCAGTTCTTC
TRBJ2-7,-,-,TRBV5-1,CASSLDGLNGNEQYF,TGCGCCAGCAGCTTGGATGGCCTTAATGGCAACGAGCAGTACTTC
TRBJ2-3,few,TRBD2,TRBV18,CASSPTAGSTDTQYF,TGTGCCAGCTCACCAACAGCGGGAAGCACAGATACGCAGTATTTT
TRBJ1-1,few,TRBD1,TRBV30,CSWGQVVEKPFF,TGTTCCTGGGGACAGGTGGTCGAGAAACCTTTCTTT
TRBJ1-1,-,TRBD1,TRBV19,CASAQGAWQTEAFF,TGTGCCAGTGCACAGGGGGCTTGGCAAACTGAAGCTTTCTTT
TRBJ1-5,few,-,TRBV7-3,CASSLTGSNQPQHF,TGTGCCAGCAGCTTGACAGGAAGCAATCAGCCCCAGCATTTT